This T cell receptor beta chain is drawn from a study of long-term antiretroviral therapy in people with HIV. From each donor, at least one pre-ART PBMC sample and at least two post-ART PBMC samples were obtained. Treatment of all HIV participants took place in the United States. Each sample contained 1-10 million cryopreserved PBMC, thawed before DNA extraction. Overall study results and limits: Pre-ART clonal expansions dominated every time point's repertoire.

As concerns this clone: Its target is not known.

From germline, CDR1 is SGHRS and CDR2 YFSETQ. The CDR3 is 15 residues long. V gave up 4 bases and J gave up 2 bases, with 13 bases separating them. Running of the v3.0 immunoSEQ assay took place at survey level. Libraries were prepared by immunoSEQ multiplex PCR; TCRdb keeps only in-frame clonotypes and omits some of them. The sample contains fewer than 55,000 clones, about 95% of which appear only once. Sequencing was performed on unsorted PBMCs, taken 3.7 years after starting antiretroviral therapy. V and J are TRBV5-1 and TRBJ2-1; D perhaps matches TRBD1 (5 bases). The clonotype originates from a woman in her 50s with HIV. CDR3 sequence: CASSPGQGTYNEQFF. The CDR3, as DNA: TGCGCCAGCAGCCCGGGTCAGGGAACCTACAATGAGCAGTTCTTC.